Included here is one T cell receptor (beta chain) sequence, with context. The germline V gene encodes CDR1 GTSNPN and CDR2 SVGIG (reference sequence). CDR3 size: 14 residues. V lost 3 bases and J lost 2; bases outside the gene matches: 4. The data derive from a study of T cell responses to AZD1222 COVID-19 vaccine. Data came from immunoSEQ multiplex PCR; TCRdb stores just in-frame clones and leaves some out. The table has approximately 67,000 clones, just over 85% seen once. The receptor comes from an adult in good health. The J gene is TRBJ2-3, the V gene TRBV30; 8 nucleotides agree with TRBD1. Sequencing used peripheral blood, obtained on day 0 of AZD1222 vaccination. CDR3 in amino acids: CAWSRDRFTDTQYF. For the CDR3, the DNA is TGTGCCTGGAGCCGGGACAGGTTCACAGATACGCAGTATTTT.